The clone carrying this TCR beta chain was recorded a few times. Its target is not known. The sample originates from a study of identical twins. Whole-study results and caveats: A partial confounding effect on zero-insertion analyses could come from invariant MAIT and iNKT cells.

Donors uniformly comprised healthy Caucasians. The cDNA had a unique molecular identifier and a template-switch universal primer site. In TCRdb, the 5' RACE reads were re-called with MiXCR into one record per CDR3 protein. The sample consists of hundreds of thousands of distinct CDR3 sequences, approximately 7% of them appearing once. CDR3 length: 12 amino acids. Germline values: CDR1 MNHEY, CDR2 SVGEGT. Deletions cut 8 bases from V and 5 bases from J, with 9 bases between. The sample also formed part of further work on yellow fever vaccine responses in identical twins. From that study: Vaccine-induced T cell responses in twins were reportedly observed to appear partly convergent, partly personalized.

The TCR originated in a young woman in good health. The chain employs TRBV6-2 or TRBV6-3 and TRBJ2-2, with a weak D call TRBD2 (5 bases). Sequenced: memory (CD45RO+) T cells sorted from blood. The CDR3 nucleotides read TGTGCCAGCGCAACTAGAACCGGGGAGCTGTTTTTT. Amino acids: CASATRTGELFF.